Listed below are T cell receptor beta chains from one sample, sequenced in a study of T-cell memory formation after mild COVID-19. TCRdb processed the 5' RACE reads anew with MiXCR; each CDR3 protein has one entry. Of about 340,000 distinct CDR3 sequences listed, less than 25% are singletons. Sequencing was done on a sample of PBMCs or a T cell subset sorted from them (not recorded which). The receptors stem from a man aged 18 to 29 who had mild COVID-19 (a few samples of this study predate the infection). Cell type and time point are not known. CDR3s include the opening cysteine and the closing phenylalanine or tryptophan. D genes are given only for firm matches. A row's size may be missing; if present it is once, few, many or a size class.

j_call v_call d_call clone_size cdr3_nt cdr3_aa
TRBJ1-4 TRBV4-1 - few TGCGCCAGCAGCCATCTTGGCAGGACGGACTATGAAAAACTGTTTTTT CASSHLGRTDYEKLFF
TRBJ2-3 TRBV20-1 - - TGCAGTGCTACAACCCCTAGCACAGATACGCAGTATTTT CSATTPSTDTQYF
TRBJ1-6 TRBV27 - - TGTGCCAGCAGTTTCCGGCCGATTGAGTCACCCCTCCACTTT CASSFRPIESPLHF
TRBJ2-1 TRBV12-3/TRBV12-4 TRBD1 many TGTGCCAGCCACCGGGACAGTGGTGAGCAGTTCTTC CASHRDSGEQFF
TRBJ2-2 TRBV5-1 - - TGCGCCAGCAGTACAGGGGACTACACCGGGGAGCTGTTTTTT CASSTGDYTGELFF
TRBJ2-2 TRBV10-2 - - TGCGCCAGCAGTGTGGGTGGAGCGGCCGGGGAGCTGTTTTTT CASSVGGAAGELFF
TRBJ2-5 TRBV4-2 - few TGTGCCAGCAGCCACCGGACTGGGGAAGAGACCCAGTACTTC CASSHRTGEETQYF
TRBJ1-5 TRBV29-1 - few TGCAGCGTTGACATGGGGGGAAATCAGCCCCAGCATTTT CSVDMGGNQPQHF
TRBJ1-2 TRBV14 - - TGTGCCAGCAGCCAGGCTCTCACTAACTATGGCTACACCTTC CASSQALTNYGYTF
TRBJ1-1 TRBV29-1 - once TGCAGCGTTGGACAGTCTCAGAACACTGAAGCTTTCTTT CSVGQSQNTEAFF
TRBJ1-1 TRBV19 TRBD1 few TGTGCCAGTAGTCGTCGAATCACAGGGGTGAGCACTGAAGCTTTCTTT CASSRRITGVSTEAFF
TRBJ2-5 TRBV5-1 - few TGCGCCAGCAGCATCCGGGGGACTCAGCAAGAGACCCAGTACTTC CASSIRGTQQETQYF
TRBJ2-5 TRBV5-1 - many TGTGCCAGCAGCTTAGGGGTGGAGACCCAGTACTTC CASSLGVETQYF
TRBJ2-3 TRBV4-1 - few TGCGCCAGCAAAAGTCAGACGGATACGCAGTATTTT CASKSQTDTQYF
TRBJ1-1 TRBV2 - - TGTGCCAGCAGTGAAAGTCCGGGCCCGGACACTGAAGCTTTCTTT CASSESPGPDTEAFF
TRBJ2-6 TRBV3-1 TRBD2 few TGTGCCAGCAGCCGGAAGATTAGCGGGGGGTTCTCTGGGGCCAACGTCCTGACTTTC CASSRKISGGFSGANVLTF
TRBJ1-2 TRBV4-3 TRBD1 few TGCGCCAGCAGCCGGAGCGGGACAGCTAACTATGGCTACACCTTC CASSRSGTANYGYTF
TRBJ2-3 TRBV7-9 - many TGTGCCAGCAGCCTAGAGGGGCACACAGATACGCAGTATTTT CASSLEGHTDTQYF
TRBJ2-5 TRBV29-1 - many TGCAGCGTTGACCTAAGAGGACTCGAGGGGACCCAGTACTTC CSVDLRGLEGTQYF
TRBJ1-4 TRBV5-5 - - TGTGCCAGCAGCGACAGGAATGAAAAACTGTTTTTT CASSDRNEKLFF
TRBJ2-1 TRBV11-2 TRBD1 many TGTGCCAGCAGCAACAGTTGGATGACGGACAGGGCCTACAATGAGCAGTTCTTC CASSNSWMTDRAYNEQFF
TRBJ2-2 TRBV6-5 - - TGTGCCACCGTAGGGGCCGGGGAGCTGTTTTTT CATVGAGELFF
TRBJ2-4 TRBV5-6 - few TGTGCCAGCAGCTTAACCGGGTCAACCCGAAACATTCAGTACTTC CASSLTGSTRNIQYF
TRBJ2-2 TRBV27 - once TGTGCCAGCAGTTTAAGCATTGGGTCTAGCCGAAACACCGGGGAGCTGTTTTTT CASSLSIGSSRNTGELFF
TRBJ2-1 TRBV7-3 - - TGTGCCAGCAGCTTCATGGGTGGGGCTCTGAATGAGCAGTTCTTC CASSFMGGALNEQFF
TRBJ2-1 TRBV29-1 - - TGCAGCGGGGGGGGCCTAGACAATGAGCAGTTCTTC CSGGGLDNEQFF
TRBJ2-3 TRBV7-3 TRBD2 - TGTGCCAGCAGCCAGCTGAGCGGGGGGTTAGATACGCAGTATTTT CASSQLSGGLDTQYF
TRBJ2-5 TRBV6-2/TRBV6-3 - medium-sized TGTGCCAGCAGTGCCGGCACCAGTGATCAAGAGACCCAGTACTTC CASSAGTSDQETQYF
TRBJ1-1 TRBV20-1 - - TGCAGTGCTAGAGTGCGCCCTGGCGAAGCTTTCTTT CSARVRPGEAFF
TRBJ2-3 TRBV20-1 - few TGCAGTGCTAGCCCCTCAACAGGGCTGGTGGCGGCAGATACGCAGTATTTT CSASPSTGLVAADTQYF
TRBJ2-3 TRBV18 - few TGTGCCAGCTCATCAGGGTCAGATACGCAGTATTTT CASSSGSDTQYF
TRBJ2-5 TRBV7-3 TRBD1 - TGTGCCAGCAGCGGGGGACAGCAAGAGACCAAGTACTTC CASSGGQQETKYF
TRBJ1-1 TRBV20-1 TRBD1 few TGCAGTGCCGCCCAGGGGACAGGGGCGCGAGCTTTCTTT CSAAQGTGARAFF
TRBJ2-1 TRBV7-9 - - TGTGCCAGCAGCCCGCAACTAGGAGAGCTCGAGCAGTTCTTC CASSPQLGELEQFF
TRBJ2-7 TRBV12-3/TRBV12-4 TRBD1 - TGTGCCAGCAGCCATCCGGGACAGCTCCTCTACGAGCAGTACTTC CASSHPGQLLYEQYF
TRBJ2-3 TRBV7-3 - - TGTGCCAGCAGCTTCTCGACAGTGACAGATACGCAGTATTTT CASSFSTVTDTQYF
TRBJ1-1 TRBV12-3/TRBV12-4 - - TGTGCCAGCACCCACGGAACCCCTAACACTGAAGCTTTCTTT CASTHGTPNTEAFF
TRBJ1-1 TRBV5-1 TRBD1 - TGCGCCAGCAGCTGGGGCGGACAGGGGGGCACTGAAGCTTTCTTT CASSWGGQGGTEAFF
TRBJ1-1 TRBV6-5 - few TGTGCCAGCAGTAAGGACGGTCTCCTGGGGACTGAAGCTTTCTTT CASSKDGLLGTEAFF
TRBJ1-5 TRBV11-2 - - TGTGCCAGCAGCTCGGACCGAGATCAGCCCCAGCATTTT CASSSDRDQPQHF
TRBJ2-3 TRBV20-1 - - TGCAGTGCTAGAGATCTAGCTAGCACAGATACGCAGTATTTT CSARDLASTDTQYF
TRBJ2-3 TRBV7-2 - few TGTGCCAGCAGCTTAAGAGGGGGCGGAGGGGGCGCCGGAGATACGCAGTATTTT CASSLRGGGGGAGDTQYF
TRBJ1-5 TRBV20-1 - many TGCAGTGCGAAGTCGGGGATTAGCAATCAGCCCCAGCATTTT CSAKSGISNQPQHF
TRBJ2-5 TRBV11-2 - - TGTGCCAGCAGAAATCCCGAAGCCACCCAGTACTTC CASRNPEATQYF
TRBJ2-5 TRBV7-2 TRBD2 - TGTGCCAGCAGCATACTAGCGGGGCAAGAGACCCAGTACTTC CASSILAGQETQYF
TRBJ2-1 TRBV18 - few TGTGCCAGCTCACCACCGGATAGGCCCTACAATGAGCAGTTCTTC CASSPPDRPYNEQFF
TRBJ2-3 TRBV29-1 TRBD2 - TGCAGCGTTAGCGGGGGGGCAACATATACGCAGTATTTT CSVSGGATYTQYF
TRBJ1-1 TRBV7-2 - - TGTGCCAGCAGTCCCACCAGGGGGAACACTGAAGCTTTCTTT CASSPTRGNTEAFF
TRBJ2-1 TRBV6-6 - few TGTGCCAGCAGACCCGGGACTCCAAATGAGCAGTTCTTC CASRPGTPNEQFF
TRBJ2-2 TRBV11-1 - many TGTGCCAGCAGCTTAGTGAAAGCCGGGGAGCTGTTTTTT CASSLVKAGELFF
TRBJ2-6 TRBV5-6 - - TGTGCCAGCAGCTGGGGCGTGTTTAGGGCCAACGTCCTGACTTTC CASSWGVFRANVLTF
TRBJ2-2 TRBV12-3/TRBV12-4 TRBD1 once TGTGCCAGCAGCCAGACAGGGGTACAAACCGGGGAGCTGTTTTTT CASSQTGVQTGELFF
TRBJ2-7 TRBV4-3 - once TGCGCCAGCAGCCGCCATAACAGGTGGCTGGTTAACGAGCAGTACTTC CASSRHNRWLVNEQYF